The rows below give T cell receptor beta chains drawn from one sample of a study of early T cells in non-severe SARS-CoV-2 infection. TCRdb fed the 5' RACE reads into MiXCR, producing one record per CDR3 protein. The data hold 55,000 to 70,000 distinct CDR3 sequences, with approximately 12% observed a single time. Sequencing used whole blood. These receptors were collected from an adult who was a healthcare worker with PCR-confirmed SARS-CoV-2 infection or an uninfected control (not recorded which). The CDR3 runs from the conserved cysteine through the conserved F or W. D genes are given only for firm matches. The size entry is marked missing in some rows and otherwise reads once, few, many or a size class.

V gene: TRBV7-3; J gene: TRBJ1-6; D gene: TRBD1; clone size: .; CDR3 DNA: TGTGCCAGCAGCGTCACAGGGGCCTCACCCCTCCACTTT; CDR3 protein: CASSVTGASPLHF
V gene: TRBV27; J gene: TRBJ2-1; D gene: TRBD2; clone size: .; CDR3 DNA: TGTGCCAGCAGTTTATTGGGTCTGATTGGCGGGGGGAACTCCTACAATGAGCAGTTCTTC; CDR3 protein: CASSLLGLIGGGNSYNEQFF
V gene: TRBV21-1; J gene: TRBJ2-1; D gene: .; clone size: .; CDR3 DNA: TGTGCCAGCACCGCAAAAAGGACCCTGTACAATGAGCAGTTCTTC; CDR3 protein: CASTAKRTLYNEQFF
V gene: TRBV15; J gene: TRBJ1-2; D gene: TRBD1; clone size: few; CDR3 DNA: TGTGCCACCAGCAGAGAGGGGACAGGGAGGATAGATGGCTACACCTTC; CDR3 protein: CATSREGTGRIDGYTF
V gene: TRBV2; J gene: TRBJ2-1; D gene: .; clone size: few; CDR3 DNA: TGTGCCAGCAGTAGGGGAGGTCTCCTTTATGATGAGCAGTTCTTC; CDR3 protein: CASSRGGLLYDEQFF
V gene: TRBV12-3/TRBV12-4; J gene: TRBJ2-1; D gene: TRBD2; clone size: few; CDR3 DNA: TGTGCCAGCAGCCCAGGGACTAGCGAGGGGTATGAGCAGTTCTTC; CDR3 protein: CASSPGTSEGYEQFF
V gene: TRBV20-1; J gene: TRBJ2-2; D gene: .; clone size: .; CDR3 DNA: TGCAGTGCTAGTCGGGGAGCCGGGGAGCTGTTTTTT; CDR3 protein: CSASRGAGELFF
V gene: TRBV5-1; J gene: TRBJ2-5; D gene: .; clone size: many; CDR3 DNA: TGCGCCAGCAGCTTGGTGGGACTTGAACAAGAGACCCAGTACTTC; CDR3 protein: CASSLVGLEQETQYF
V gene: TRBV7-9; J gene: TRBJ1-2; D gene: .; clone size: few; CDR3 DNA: TGTGCCAGCAGCCCGTTATGGGATGTCTATGGCTACACCTTC; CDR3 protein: CASSPLWDVYGYTF
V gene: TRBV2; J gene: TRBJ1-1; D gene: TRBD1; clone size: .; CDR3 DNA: TGTGCCAGCAGTGGCCCGGGAGGACAGGGGAACACTGAAGCTTTCTTT; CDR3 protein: CASSGPGGQGNTEAFF